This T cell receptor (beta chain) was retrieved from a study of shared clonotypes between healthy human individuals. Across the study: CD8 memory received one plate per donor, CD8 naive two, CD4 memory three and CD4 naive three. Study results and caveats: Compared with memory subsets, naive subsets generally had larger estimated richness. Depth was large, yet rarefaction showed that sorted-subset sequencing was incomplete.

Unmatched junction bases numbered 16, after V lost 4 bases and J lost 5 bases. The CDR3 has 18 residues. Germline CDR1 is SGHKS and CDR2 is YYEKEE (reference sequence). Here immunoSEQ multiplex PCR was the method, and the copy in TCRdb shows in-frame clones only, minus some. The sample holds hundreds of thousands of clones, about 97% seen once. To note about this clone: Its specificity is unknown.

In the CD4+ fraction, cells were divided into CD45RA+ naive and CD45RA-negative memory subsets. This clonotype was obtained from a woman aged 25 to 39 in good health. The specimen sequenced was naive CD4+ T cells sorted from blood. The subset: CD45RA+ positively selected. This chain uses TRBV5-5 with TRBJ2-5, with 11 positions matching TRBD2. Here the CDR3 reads CASSRIKPGTSGWETQYF. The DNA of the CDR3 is TGTGCCAGCAGCCGGATCAAACCCGGGACTAGCGGATGGGAGACCCAGTACTTC.